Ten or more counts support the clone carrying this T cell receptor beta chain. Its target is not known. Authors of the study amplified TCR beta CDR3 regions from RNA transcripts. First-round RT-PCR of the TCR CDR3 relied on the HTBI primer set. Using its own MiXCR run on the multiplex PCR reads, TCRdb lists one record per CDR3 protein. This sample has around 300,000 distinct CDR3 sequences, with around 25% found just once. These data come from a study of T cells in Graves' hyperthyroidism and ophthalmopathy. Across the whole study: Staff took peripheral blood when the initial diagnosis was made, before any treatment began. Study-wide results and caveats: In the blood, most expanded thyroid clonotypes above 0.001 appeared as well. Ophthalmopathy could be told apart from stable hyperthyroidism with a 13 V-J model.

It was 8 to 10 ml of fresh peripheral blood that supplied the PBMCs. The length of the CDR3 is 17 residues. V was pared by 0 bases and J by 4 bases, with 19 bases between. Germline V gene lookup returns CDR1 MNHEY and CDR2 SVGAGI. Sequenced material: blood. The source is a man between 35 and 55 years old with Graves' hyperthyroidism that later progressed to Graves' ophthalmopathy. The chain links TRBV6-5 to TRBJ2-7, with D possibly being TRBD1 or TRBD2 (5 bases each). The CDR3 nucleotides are TGTGCCAGCAGTTACTCGCGGGCAAAGGGGATGATTTACGAGCAGTACTTC. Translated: CASSYSRAKGMIYEQYF.